The 29 T cell receptor beta chains below all came from one sample that was sequenced in a study of T cells after yellow fever vaccination. TCRdb called the 5' RACE reads again in MiXCR, with one record for every CDR3 protein. The repertoire holds 310,000 or so distinct CDR3 sequences, 6.8% seen once, with over 15% in the top ten. Sequencing used PBMCs, obtained roughly 45 days after the first yellow fever vaccination. Source of these receptors: a man aged 18-30 years who received the YFV17D yellow fever vaccine.

This clonotype was counted ten times or more. The V gene is TRBV20-1, the J gene TRBJ2-7, with D tentatively TRBD1 or TRBD2 (5 bases each). Trimming pared 1 base from V and 4 bases from J, leaving 11 bases between. The CDR3 length is 13 residues. Germline V gene sequence: CDR1 DFQATT, CDR2 SNEGSKA (reference sequence). The CDR3 sequence: CSARAPGRYEQYV. The DNA of the CDR3 is TGCAGTGCTAGAGCGCCGGGGCGATACGAGCAGTACGTC.

The chain links TRBV4-1 to TRBJ2-7; maybe TRBD1 (6 bases). Trimming stripped 1 base from V and 0 bases from J, with 13 bases between. The CDR3 extends over 16 amino acids. Germline CDR1 and CDR2: MGHRA and YSYEKL. CDR3 in amino acids: CASSQGPQGSSYEQYF. CDR3 in DNA: TGCGCCAGCAGCCAAGGTCCCCAGGGGAGCTCCTACGAGCAGTACTTC.

The chain employs TRBV6-5 and TRBJ2-7, with D possibly matching TRBD1 (6 bases). Trimming removed 2 bases at V and 4 bases at J, with 12 bases between. The CDR3 is 14 residues long. The V gene's germline CDR1 is MNHEY and CDR2 SVGAGI. CDR3 bases: TGTGCCAGCAGTTACGGTCAGGACAGATACGAGCAGTACTTC. The encoded protein is CASSYGQDRYEQYF.

This clonotype showed up just a few times. J is TRBJ2-2 and V is TRBV5-1; weak D call: TRBD2 (6 bases). The V end was cut by 5 bases, the J end by 3 bases, with 11 bases between. The CDR3 is 14 residues long. In germline, CDR1 is SGHRS, CDR2 YFSETQ. In DNA form, the CDR3 reads TGCGCCAGCAGTGCGGGGATCCACACCGGGGAGCTGTTTTTT. Protein: CASSAGIHTGELFF.

In its sample, this clonotype was seen many times. This chain uses TRBV15 with TRBJ1-1, with a weak D call TRBD1 (6 bases). Looked up from germline, CDR1 is LNHNV and CDR2 is YYDKDF (reference sequence). This CDR3 contains 13 residues. With 0 bases removed from V and 11 bases from J, the gap between germline ends came to 13 bases. This chain's CDR3 is CATSRDQGQRAFF. CDR3 DNA: TGTGCCACCAGCAGAGACCAGGGGCAACGGGCTTTCTTT.

This clonotype was seen only a few times. V is TRBV29-1 and J is TRBJ1-2; 7 nucleotides match TRBD1. V shed 4 bases, J shed 9 bases, and the junction held 11 bases outside the gene matches. Germline V CDR1 and CDR2: SQVTM, ANQGSEA. The CDR3 spans 13 residues. The chain's CDR3 is CSVGGQRANRYTF. As DNA, the CDR3 is TGCAGCGTTGGGGGACAGCGGGCGAACCGCTACACCTTC.

The rearrangement uses TRBV29-1 and TRBJ2-5; D not resolved. Germline V CDR1 and CDR2: SQVTM, ANQGSEA. The CDR3 loop spans 11 amino acids. The V end was cut by 3 bases, the J end by 5 bases, with 7 bases between. In nucleotides, the CDR3 is TGCAGCGTTGAGGTCTGGGAGACCCAGTACTTC. Translation gives CSVEVWETQYF.

This clonotype showed up just a few times. The chain has TRBV6-1 and TRBJ2-7; TRBD1 matches 9 bases. J gave up 3 bases and V 6 bases, and 6 bases lay outside the gene matches. The CDR3 is made up of 14 amino acids. CDR1 and CDR2 from the germline V gene are MNHNS and SASEGT. The CDR3 sequence is CASSLGQGNYEQYF. The CDR3 nucleotides read TGTGCCAGCAGCCTTGGACAGGGGAACTACGAGCAGTACTTC.

The rearrangement uses TRBV11-2 and TRBJ1-5, with 7 bases identical to TRBD1. This CDR3 contains 15 residues. V trimming: 5 bases; J trimming: 0 bases; junction bases outside the gene matches: 4. Per germline, CDR1 SGHAT and CDR2 FQNNGV. The CDR3 nucleotides read TGTGCCAGCAGCCTGGGACAGAATAGCAATCAGCCCCAGCATTTT. Its translation: CASSLGQNSNQPQHF.

The V call is TRBV5-1, the J call TRBJ2-5; D is uncertain. V dropped 0 bases and J dropped 7 bases, with 13 bases sitting between them. This CDR3 contains 14 residues. Germline values: CDR1 SGHRS, CDR2 YFSETQ. This chain's CDR3 is CASSLVEAYGTQYF. The CDR3 DNA reads TGCGCCAGCAGCTTGGTCGAGGCCTACGGGACCCAGTACTTC.

The V call is TRBV19, the J call TRBJ1-2, with D maybe TRBD1 (6 bases). Germline V gives CDR1 LNHDA, CDR2 SQIVND (reference sequence). CDR3 length equals 13 residues. Trimming left V 2 bases short and J 4 bases short, with 8 bases between. In nucleotides, the CDR3 is TGTGCCAGTAGTATACTCAGGGGCTATGGCTACACCTTC. Its translation: CASSILRGYGYTF.

This clonotype was seen ten or more times. The J gene is TRBJ2-1, the V gene TRBV5-1, with a tentative D call TRBD2 (5 bases). The ends were cut back, 0 bases at V and 4 bases at J, with 14 bases in the middle. The CDR3 spans 16 residues. Germline loops: CDR1 SGHRS, CDR2 YFSETQ. The CDR3 sequence is CASSLDGASGYNEQFF. For the CDR3, the DNA is TGCGCCAGCAGCTTGGATGGTGCGTCGGGATACAATGAGCAGTTCTTC.

This clonotype was detected a few times. V is TRBV28 and J is TRBJ2-1, with 8 nucleotides matching TRBD2. This CDR3 is 16 amino acids long. From germline, CDR1 is MDHEN and CDR2 SYDVKM. After removal of 1 base from V and 7 bases from J, the junction contained 9 bases not matched to a gene. CDR3 sequence reads: CASSLSDTSGENEQFF. CDR3 sequence (DNA): TGTGCCAGCAGTTTATCCGACACTAGCGGAGAGAATGAGCAGTTCTTC.

The chain employs TRBV12-3 or TRBV12-4 and TRBJ2-2, with D possibly being TRBD1 or TRBD2 (5 bases each). Trimming stripped 3 bases from V and 5 bases from J, with 7 bases between. The CDR3 consists of 13 residues. Here the CDR3 reads CASSFWGTGELFF. In nucleotides, the CDR3 is TGTGCCAGCAGTTTTTGGGGGACCGGGGAGCTGTTTTTT.

The rearrangement uses TRBV6-5 and TRBJ2-7; D not certain. The V gene lost 0 bases and the J gene lost 2 bases, with 11 bases spanning the gap. This CDR3 comprises 15 residues. Per the germline V gene, CDR1 is MNHEY and CDR2 is SVGAGI. Here the CDR3 reads CASSYSRGGAYEQYF. CDR3 nucleotides: TGTGCCAGCAGTTACTCGAGAGGTGGAGCCTACGAGCAGTACTTC.

This clonotype was observed a handful of times. This chain uses TRBV29-1 with TRBJ2-7, with D possibly matching TRBD1 (5 bases). The V end was cut by 0 bases, the J end by 2 bases, with 11 bases between. The CDR3 loop spans 14 amino acids. Germline CDR1 is SQVTM and CDR2 is ANQGSEA. In nucleotides, the CDR3 is TGCAGCGTTGAAGAAGAAGGCAGGGCCTACGAGCAGTACTTC. Amino acid sequence: CSVEEEGRAYEQYF.

The table lists this clonotype with many counts. The chain joins TRBV7-2 to TRBJ2-3; 8 bases agree with TRBD2. This CDR3 spans 13 amino acids. Germline assignment: CDR1 SGHTA and CDR2 FQGNSA. The V and J ends lost 4 bases and 10 bases, in that order; junction bases with no gene match: 7. The CDR3 sequence: CASSSGGASAQYF. The CDR3 DNA is TGTGCCAGCAGCTCCGGGGGGGCGTCGGCGCAGTATTTT.

The chain joins TRBV6-2 or TRBV6-3 to TRBJ2-5, with 9 bases aligning to TRBD2. Looked up from germline, CDR1 is MNHEY and CDR2 is SVGEGT. The CDR3 loop spans 18 amino acids. The junction had 18 bases not matched to a gene; V was cut back by 6 bases and J by 4 bases. The CDR3 loop is CASSPPFVARGGRETQYF. CDR3 nucleotide sequence: TGTGCCAGCAGCCCCCCTTTTGTGGCGCGGGGGGGCCGAGAGACCCAGTACTTC.

The chain combines TRBV19 with TRBJ2-5; D is perhaps TRBD2 (6 bases). The CDR3 loop spans 17 amino acids. Trimming took 5 bases from V and 4 from J, leaving 23 bases between them. Germline V gives CDR1 LNHDA, CDR2 SQIVND (reference sequence). The CDR3, as DNA: TGTGCCAGTAGTGCCCACGACTCTAGCGCCGTGGGAGAGACCCAGTACTTC. This encodes CASSAHDSSAVGETQYF.

The sample holds many counts of this clonotype. The chain links TRBV29-1 to TRBJ2-5; 10 bases fit TRBD2. Germline CDR1 and CDR2: SQVTM and ANQGSEA. This CDR3 spans 16 amino acids. V shed 7 bases and J 4 bases; nucleotides not matched to a gene: 15. CDR3 residues: CSARGVSGGRGETQYF. The CDR3 DNA reads TGCAGCGCTAGAGGAGTTAGCGGGGGGCGCGGAGAGACCCAGTACTTC.

This clonotype has only a few counts. V gene TRBV4-3 combines with J gene TRBJ1-1; possibly TRBD1 for D (5 bases). Per germline, CDR1 LGHNA and CDR2 YSLEER. This CDR3 contains 16 residues. V was trimmed by 9 bases and J by 5 bases, leaving 25 bases between them. CDR3 sequence: CARDTGLPIYWTEAFF. CDR3 DNA sequence: TGCGCCAGGGATACAGGATTGCCCATCTACTGGACTGAAGCTTTCTTT.

The V gene is TRBV20-1, the J gene TRBJ2-3; D is unclear. The germline gives CDR1 DFQATT, CDR2 SNEGSKA (reference sequence). V shed 0 bases and J shed 0 bases, with 16 bases lying between them. This CDR3 is 17 amino acids long. The CDR3 protein is CSAREIRALPSTDTQYF. The DNA of the CDR3 is TGCAGTGCTAGAGAGATAAGGGCACTCCCAAGCACAGATACGCAGTATTTT.

V is TRBV6-2 or TRBV6-3 and J is TRBJ1-5; D possibly corresponds to TRBD1 (5 bases). Germline CDR1 MNHEY, CDR2 SVGEGT. The CDR3 has 17 amino acids. Trimming took 2 bases from V and 0 from J, leaving 14 bases between them. Here the CDR3 DNA reads TGTGCCAGCAGTTACGGCCGACAGACCTCTAGCAATCAGCCCCAGCATTTT. It is translated as CASSYGRQTSSNQPQHF.

This clonotype was counted a few times. The V call is TRBV5-1, the J call TRBJ1-5, with 9 positions matching TRBD1. From germline, CDR1 is SGHRS and CDR2 YFSETQ. J lost 5 bases, V lost 3 bases, and 6 bases had no gene match. The CDR3 loop spans 15 amino acids. For the CDR3, the DNA is TGCGCCAGCAGCTCACAGGGGGCCCCGGATCAGCCCCAGCATTTT. Protein product: CASSSQGAPDQPQHF. The full variable domain, completed using reference TRBV5-1 and TRBJ1-5, is KAGVTQTPRYLIKTRGQQVTLSCSPISGHRSVSWYQQTPGQGLQFLFEYFSETQRNKGNFPGRFSGRQFSNSRSEMNVSTLELGDSALYLCASSSQGAPDQPQHFGDGTRLSIL.

There are a few counts of this clonotype. This sequence joins TRBV12-3 or TRBV12-4 and TRBJ2-5; 7 bases are shared with TRBD1. Unmatched junction bases numbered 9, after V lost 6 bases and J lost 2 bases. This CDR3 is 15 amino acids long. Here the CDR3 reads CASSPPDRAQETQYF. The CDR3 nucleotides are TGTGCCAGCAGCCCACCCGACAGGGCTCAAGAGACCCAGTACTTC.

This chain joins TRBV6-2 or TRBV6-3 and TRBJ1-5; the match to TRBD1 covers 8 bases. The CDR3 covers 14 residues. V shed 2 bases, J shed 5 bases, and the junction held 2 bases outside the gene matches. CDR1 is MNHEY, CDR2 SVGEGT, per germline. The CDR3 region has the DNA TGTGCCAGCAGTTACCAGGGGGCTTATCAGCCCCAGCATTTT. This translates into CASSYQGAYQPQHF.

The chain is built from TRBV6-1 and TRBJ1-1, with a weak D call TRBD1 (5 bases). The CDR3 covers 14 residues. Deletions cut 5 bases from V and 1 base from J, with 11 bases between. In germline, CDR1 is MNHNS, CDR2 SASEGT. CDR3 amino acids: CASSQYRRNTEAFF. CDR3 coding DNA: TGTGCCAGCAGTCAATACAGGAGGAACACTGAAGCTTTCTTT.

The rearrangement links TRBV6-5 to TRBJ2-5; 8 bases map to TRBD2. The CDR3 covers 17 residues. Germline values: CDR1 MNHEY, CDR2 SVGAGI. V gave up 4 bases and J gave up 4 bases; unmatched junction bases: 14. The CDR3 DNA follows: TGTGCCAGCAGTTCCTGGTTTAGCGGGGATACTATAGAGACCCAGTACTTC. This codes for CASSSWFSGDTIETQYF.

The V and J genes are TRBV20-1 and TRBJ2-2; possible D gene TRBD1, 6 bases. CDR1 and CDR2 from the germline V gene are DFQATT and SNEGSKA (reference sequence). Trimming stripped 5 bases from V and 0 bases from J, with 16 bases between. This CDR3 has 16 amino acids. CDR3 in DNA: TGCAGTGCTTTCAAGTCCGGGACATCGAACACCGGGGAGCTGTTTTTT. Translating gives CSAFKSGTSNTGELFF.